This T cell receptor beta chain was captured in a study of T cells in Graves' hyperthyroidism and ophthalmopathy. This clonotype was counted a single time. A read error may be the cause here, since a much bigger clone is one base away. This CDR3 has 14 residues. V shed 5 bases and J 4 bases; nucleotides not matched to a gene: 6. Germline V gene data show CDR1 as SQVTM and CDR2 as ANQGSEA. The source material, RNA transcripts, was used to amplify TCR beta CDR3 regions. The HTBI primer set was used in a first-round RT-PCR of the TCR CDR3. TCRdb re-derived calls from the multiplex PCR reads in MiXCR, one entry per CDR3 protein. The sample has roughly 170,000 distinct CDR3 sequences, about 15% seen once. Patients showing uncontrolled infection, other autoimmune disease, pregnancy or lactation were ineligible. The authors obtained PBMCs from more than 9.5 ml of fresh peripheral blood.

Sample: blood. The rearrangement joins TRBV29-1 to TRBJ1-4; 8 bases line up with TRBD1. This sequence originates from a woman between 50 and 59 years old with Graves' hyperthyroidism. CDR3 nucleotides: TGCAGCGTTACTGGACAGGGCTTTAATGAAAAACTGTTTTTT. Translating it yields CSVTGQGFNEKLFF.